This T cell receptor beta chain was captured in a study of human T cells and chemical hapten exposure. Regarding the study as a whole: Expanded TCRs clustered into significantly more large CDR3 similarity groups than controls, the analysis revealed. No change in TCRs above 1 in 1000 frequency was produced by DPC sensitization.

This clonotype has only a few counts. Its target is unknown. The study used a library that attached unique molecular identifiers to individual cDNA molecules. In TCRdb, the RACE reads were re-called with MiXCR into one record per CDR3 protein. Of under 100,000 distinct CDR3 sequences in the sample, 9.5% to 14% are singletons; the top ten hold over 3.5%. Time point defined: patch test 3, about 24 weeks after DPC sensitization. Treatment meaning: therapeutic diphenylcyclopropenone sensitization with weekly scalp DPC. This CDR3 region has 15 residues. The J segment lost 6 bases and the V segment lost 8 bases, leaving 12 bases of the junction unmatched. Germline CDR1 reads MDHEN; CDR2 reads SYDVKM.

The receptor was derived from a woman in her forties or fifties with alopecia areata. Some clones in this sample may be carry-over from other donors' samples. Source: whole blood, taken in connection with sensitization to the hapten diphenylcyclopropenone (DPC). The chain couples TRBV28 to TRBJ2-4, with 8 nucleotides matching TRBD1. As DNA, the CDR3 is TGTGCCAGCCGGGACAGGTTTAGCCAGGGAAACATTCAGTACTTC. Translated, it gives CASRDRFSQGNIQYF.